Below, 8 T cell receptor beta chains from the same sample are listed, as sequenced in a study of blood T cell repertoires in COVID-19 (dated by TCRdb to about 2020). Libraries were built with the immunoSEQ multiplex PCR assay. TCRdb mirrors the immuneACCESS table, restricted to in-frame sequences. Some clones are absent from its copies; in checked studies, under half trace to an unresolved V gene, and the reason for the others is unknown. The sample records approximately 280,000 clones, approximately 83% of which are singletons. The ten biggest clones cover less than 2.5% of the sample. Sequencing was carried out using peripheral blood. Source of these receptors: a woman younger than 45 who had recovered from COVID-19.

The chain is built from TRBV4-2 and TRBJ1-2; D gene ambiguous. The V gene's germline CDR1 is LGHNA and CDR2 YNFKEQ. The CDR3 has 15 amino acids. The V end was cut by 0 bases, the J end by 2 bases, with 10 bases between. Here the CDR3 reads CASSQDFAENYGYTF. The CDR3, as DNA: TGTGCCAGCAGCCAAGATTTTGCGGAGAACTATGGCTACACCTTC.

The rearrangement links TRBV28 to TRBJ2-1; TRBD2 matches 7 bases. Per the germline V gene, CDR1 is MDHEN and CDR2 is SYDVKM. V gave up 10 bases and J gave up 7 bases; unmatched junction bases: 7. This CDR3 comprises 12 residues. CDR3 bases: TGTGCCATCGCCGGGAGGAGTAATGAGCAGTTCTTC. Amino acid sequence: CAIAGRSNEQFF.

The genes are TRBV6-6 and TRBJ1-3; 10 bases line up with TRBD1. Germline loops: CDR1 MNHNY, CDR2 SVGAGI (reference sequence). The V and J ends lost 5 bases and 2 bases, in that order; junction bases with no gene match: 3. The CDR3 extends over 15 amino acids. The CDR3 region is CASSDRGRTGNTIYF. The CDR3 DNA follows: TGTGCCAGCAGTGACAGGGGGCGGACTGGAAACACCATATATTTT.

This chain joins TRBV5-6 and TRBJ2-5, with D possibly being TRBD2 (5 bases). Germline values: CDR1 SGHDT, CDR2 YYEEEE. V was cut by 4 bases and J by 2 bases, with 21 bases left in between. The CDR3 has 17 residues. The CDR3 here is CASSLYSHLRRQETQYF. The DNA of the CDR3 is TGTGCCAGCAGCCTTTATTCGCACCTCCGGAGGCAAGAGACCCAGTACTTC.

V gene TRBV29-1 combines with J gene TRBJ1-1, with D perhaps TRBD1 (5 bases). Germline V lookup: CDR1 SQVTM, CDR2 ANQGSEA. V was clipped by 7 bases and J by 2 bases, with 11 bases between them. CDR3 size: 12 residues. This CDR3 reads CSASGRNTEAFF. The DNA for the CDR3 is TGCAGCGCCTCAGGGCGTAACACTGAAGCTTTCTTT.

The V gene is TRBV28, the J gene TRBJ1-2; no firm D call. V lost 5 bases and J 9 bases, leaving 10 bases between the germline ends. Germline V CDR1 and CDR2: MDHEN, SYDVKM. The CDR3 runs 11 residues. CDR3 amino acids: CASSADGSYTF. The DNA of the CDR3 is TGTGCCAGCAGTGCGGACGGGAGCTACACCTTC.

The DNA for the CDR3 is TGCGCCAGCACCCCAACAGTGAACACTGAAGCTTTCTTT. Its translation is CASTPTVNTEAFF. The J gene is TRBJ1-1, the V gene TRBV10-2; no reliable D call. CDR3 length: 13 amino acids. The germline V gene has CDR1 WSHSY and CDR2 SAAADI. V lost 7 bases and J 0 bases, leaving 9 bases between the germline ends.

CDR3 in amino acids: CASSLASGGPPFNEQFF. CDR3 DNA: TGTGCCAGCAGCTTAGCTAGCGGGGGGCCCCCGTTTAATGAGCAGTTCTTC. The rearrangement uses TRBV7-2 and TRBJ2-1, with TRBD2 identical over 10 bases. Losses at the gene ends were 0 bases for V and 7 bases for J; bases not matched to a gene: 9. The germline V gene has CDR1 SGHTA and CDR2 FQGNSA. The CDR3 runs to 17 residues.